This is a list of T cell receptor beta chains from one sample in a study of cytomegalovirus exposure and HLA in healthy donors. Assay used: immunoSEQ multiplex PCR; TCRdb lists only in-frame clones, some missing. The table shows about 82,000 clones, with 95% occurring only once. Sequenced: PBMCs. These receptors all come from a woman under 30 in good health and CMV-seronegative. CDR3s include the opening cysteine and the closing phenylalanine or tryptophan. The D gene is left open where the match is weak. Clone size, where shown, is once, few, many, or a class for clones that have expanded.

>NA|TRBJ2-4|TRBV19|NA
CASSLQEGGNIQYF
TGTGCCAGTAGTTTACAAGAGGGTGGAAACATTCAGTACTTC
>NA|TRBJ2-3|TRBV19|NA
CASSMRDTQYF
TGTGCCAGTAGTATGAGGGATACGCAGTATTTT
>NA|TRBJ1-2|TRBV30|NA
CAWSVLDRGFGYTF
TGTGCCTGGAGTGTTTTGGATCGGGGTTTTGGCTACACCTTC
>NA|TRBJ2-1|TRBV15|TRBD2
CATSREPLAGGQKFF
TGTGCCACCAGCAGAGAGCCACTAGCGGGGGGCCAGAAGTTCTTC
>NA|TRBJ2-2|TRBV6-5|NA
CASSYLGGNTGELFF
TGTGCCAGCAGTTACTTAGGCGGGAACACCGGGGAGCTGTTTTTT
>NA|TRBJ1-3|TRBV4-3|TRBD1
CASSQDRGVSGNTIYF
TGCGCCAGCAGCCAAGACAGGGGGGTCTCTGGAAACACCATATATTTT
>NA|TRBJ2-5|TRBV14|TRBD1
CASSPWDRGTQETQYF
TGTGCCAGCAGCCCTTGGGACAGGGGAACCCAAGAGACCCAGTACTTC
>NA|TRBJ1-2|TRBV28|NA
CASNFPRGSKTNYGYTF
TGTGCCAGCAACTTTCCCAGGGGAAGCAAGACGAACTATGGCTACACCTTC
>NA|TRBJ1-4|TRBV2|NA
CASRAFATNEKLFF
TGTGCCAGCAGGGCCTTTGCAACTAATGAAAAACTGTTTTTT
>once|TRBJ2-1|TRBV5-1|NA
CASSLAGVDEQFF
TGCGCCAGCAGCTTGGCGGGTGTCGATGAGCAGTTCTTC
>NA|TRBJ1-2|TRBV2|NA
CASSPTQGISGYTF
TGTGCCAGCAGCCCTACACAGGGCATAAGTGGCTACACCTTC
>NA|TRBJ2-2|TRBV9|TRBD1
CASSVLTGETTGELFF
TGTGCCAGCAGCGTATTAACAGGGGAAACGACCGGGGAGCTGTTTTTT
>NA|TRBJ1-6|TRBV27|NA
CASSFWADNSPLHF
TGTGCCAGCAGTTTTTGGGCAGATAATTCACCCCTCCACTTT
>NA|TRBJ2-7|TRBV6-5|TRBD2
CASSYGAGGPAYEQYF
TGTGCCAGCAGTTACGGAGCGGGGGGACCCGCCTACGAGCAGTACTTC
>NA|TRBJ2-7|TRBV29-1|TRBD2
CSVDLAGMAEQYF
TGCAGCGTTGACCTAGCGGGAATGGCCGAGCAGTACTTC
>NA|TRBJ2-1|TRBV4-1|TRBD1
CASSQFTGQGLNEQFF
TGCGCCAGCAGCCAATTTACGGGACAGGGTTTAAATGAGCAGTTCTTC
>NA|TRBJ2-7|TRBV28|TRBD1
CASSWAGQGNAAEQYF
TGTGCCAGCAGTTGGGCCGGACAGGGGAACGCCGCCGAGCAGTACTTC
>NA|TRBJ2-3|TRBV4-3|TRBD2
CASSDWTSGEETDTQYF
TGCGCCAGCAGCGATTGGACTAGCGGGGAGGAGACAGATACGCAGTATTTT
>once|TRBJ1-2|TRBV4-1|TRBD1
CASSQTGQGYGYTF
TGCGCCAGCAGCCAAACGGGACAGGGCTATGGCTACACCTTC
>NA|TRBJ1-1|TRBV11-2|TRBD1
CASSLFNRGVEAFF
TGTGCCAGCAGCTTATTCAACAGGGGTGTTGAAGCTTTCTTT
>NA|TRBJ2-1|TRBV7-6|TRBD2
CASSLVSSGRNEQFF
TGTGCCAGCAGCCTGGTGTCTAGCGGGAGAAATGAGCAGTTCTTC
>NA|TRBJ2-7|TRBV27|NA
CASTSSWGGQYF
TGTGCCAGCACCTCCTCGTGGGGGGGCCAGTACTTC
>NA|TRBJ2-1|TRBV7-2|TRBD2
CASSPSGTRAHEQFF
TGTGCCAGCAGCCCATCCGGGACTAGAGCTCATGAGCAGTTCTTC
>NA|TRBJ2-7|TRBV15|TRBD1
CATSREDRVAYEQYF
TGTGCCACCAGCAGAGAGGACAGGGTAGCCTACGAGCAGTACTTC
>NA|TRBJ1-2|TRBV5-4|TRBD1
CASSLEGARGGYTF
TGTGCCAGCAGCTTGGAGGGGGCGCGTGGAGGCTACACCTTC
>NA|TRBJ2-2|TRBV7-7|TRBD1
CASSLGQGTGELFF
TGTGCCAGCAGCTTGGGACAGGGGACCGGGGAGCTGTTTTTT
>NA|TRBJ2-3|TRBV5-4|NA
CASHQTSTDTQYF
TGTGCCAGCCACCAAACTAGCACAGATACGCAGTATTTT
>NA|TRBJ2-7|TRBV5-4|NA
CASSRSSTRYEQYF
TGTGCCAGCAGCCGATCTTCGACTAGGTACGAGCAGTACTTC
>NA|TRBJ2-3|TRBV15|NA
CATSAGTSTDTQYF
TGTGCCACCAGCGCGGGGACTAGCACAGATACGCAGTATTTT
>NA|TRBJ1-5|TRBV18|NA
CASSPLSVQVNQPQHF
TGTGCCAGCTCACCCCTTTCTGTTCAGGTCAATCAGCCCCAGCATTTT
>NA|TRBJ2-7|TRBV5-4|NA
CASSLPMIDQQYF
TGTGCCAGCAGCTTGCCTATGATTGATCAGCAGTACTTC
>NA|TRBJ2-7|TRBV28|NA
CASSLVRGGSYEQYF
TGTGCCAGCAGTTTAGTCCGAGGAGGGTCCTACGAGCAGTACTTC
>NA|TRBJ1-3|TRBV7-2|NA
CASSIDRGPGNTIYF
TGTGCCAGCAGTATAGACCGAGGCCCTGGAAACACCATATATTTT
>NA|TRBJ2-5|TRBV7-8|NA
CASSLGAPGGGETQYF
TGTGCCAGCAGCTTAGGGGCCCCAGGGGGAGGAGAGACCCAGTACTTC
>once|TRBJ2-1|TRBV27|TRBD1
CASSLQLDRANEQFF
TGTGCCAGCAGTTTACAACTGGACAGGGCTAATGAGCAGTTCTTC
>NA|TRBJ2-5|TRBV12-5|TRBD1
CASGAQNRGPQETQYF
TGTGCTAGTGGGGCCCAAAACAGGGGGCCGCAAGAGACCCAGTACTTC
>NA|TRBJ2-2|TRBV5-1|NA
CASKEPGAGTEVLFF
TGCGCCAGCAAGGAGCCCGGGGCAGGGACTGAGGTACTGTTTTTT
>NA|TRBJ1-5|TRBV6-5|NA
CASSYSPQGSNQPQHF
TGTGCCAGCAGTTACTCACCGCAGGGAAGCAATCAGCCCCAGCATTTT
>NA|TRBJ2-1|TRBV28|TRBD1
CASNHPGTDTNEQFF
TGTGCCAGCAACCACCCGGGGACAGACACGAATGAGCAGTTCTTC
>once|TRBJ1-1|TRBV7-9|TRBD1
CASSPGQGNTEAFF
TGTGCCAGCAGCCCAGGACAGGGGAACACTGAAGCTTTCTTT
>NA|TRBJ1-6|TRBV7-2|NA
CASSFEPGLRNSPLHF
TGTGCCAGCAGCTTCGAACCGGGACTGAGAAATTCACCCCTCCACTTT
>once|TRBJ1-2|TRBV6-6|NA
CASRQGGQEYGYTF
TGTGCCAGCAGGCAGGGAGGTCAGGAGTATGGCTACACCTTC
>NA|TRBJ2-7|TRBV5-1|NA
CASSLTGLNEQYF
TGCGCCAGCAGCTTGACCGGACTTAACGAGCAGTACTTC
>NA|TRBJ2-5|TRBV4-1|TRBD2
CASSLSGSQETQYF
TGCGCCAGCAGCCTTAGCGGGAGCCAAGAGACCCAGTACTTC
>NA|TRBJ2-7|TRBV4-1|TRBD2
CASSQEGGGGTSYEQYF
TGCGCCAGCAGCCAAGAGGGCGGCGGGGGGACCTCCTACGAGCAGTACTTC
>NA|TRBJ2-5|TRBV4-1|NA
CASSQESPGVVETQYF
TGCGCCAGCAGCCAAGAAAGTCCGGGAGTGGTGGAGACCCAGTACTTC
>once|TRBJ2-7|TRBV4-1|TRBD1
CASSQVDRDPSYEQYF
TGCGCCAGCAGCCAAGTTGACAGGGACCCCTCCTACGAGCAGTACTTC
>NA|TRBJ2-7|TRBV4-1|TRBD2
CASSPAGEEQYF
TGCGCCAGCAGCCCAGCGGGAGAAGAGCAGTACTTC
>NA|TRBJ2-3|TRBV9|NA
CASSVVNTDTQYF
TGTGCCAGCAGCGTAGTAAATACAGATACGCAGTATTTT
>once|TRBJ2-5|TRBV10-1|NA
CASSETGTNRETQYF
TGCGCCAGCAGTGAAACCGGGACAAACCGAGAGACCCAGTACTTC
>NA|TRBJ2-3|TRBV19|NA
CASSTLPGLLYF
TGTGCCAGTAGTACGCTGCCGGGACTCTTGTATTTT